This paragraph covers one T cell receptor (beta chain) sequence. No cognate antigen has been identified for it. Base-call qualities are not available, and no considerably larger clone is one nucleotide away. A single peripheral blood draw of around 100 mL on average was collected from each donor into heparinised tubes. A BD FACSAria II and a panel including CD45RO, CCR7, CD25, CD127, CD95 and CD27 were used to sort naive, central memory, regulatory and stem cell-like memory CD4+ T cells. All sorted populations exceeded 98% purity. Right away, PBMCs were isolated by Lymphoprep density gradient centrifugation and were stained directly, with no culture step. So that batch effects would be minimized, each experiment stained and sorted samples in pairs, pairing one healthy donor with one patient. The source of the sample is a study of beta chain features in type 1 diabetes (dated 2018 in TCRdb). About the investigation overall: Mean age, gender distribution, total cell number and subset yield did not differ between patients and healthy donors. A total of 107,917,701 sorted cells were examined across all samples, and RNA yield correlated strongly with the number of cells per subset. The study compared TCRB repertoires of sorted circulating CD4+ T cell subsets between recently diagnosed type 1 diabetes patients and matched healthy donors. Naive and central memory subsets were obtained from all 30 or so donors, but regulatory and stem cell-like memory subsets were isolated from only 8 patients and roughly 8 healthy donors. Results the study describes overall, beyond this receptor: HLA sub-analyses involved small numbers of individuals, so any influence of HLA type on TCRB rearrangement remained unresolved. PCR may preferentially amplify shorter templates, but because patient and control samples were amplified and corrected together, any resulting skew would affect both groups equally. Because cDNA was sequenced instead of genomic DNA, highly expressing activated cells could be over-represented, though the groups showed no difference in activation or CD3 levels. A moderate but significant shortening of TCRB CDR3 length was observed in type 1 diabetes patients in all four CD4+ subsets. At VDJ recombination sites, type 1 diabetes patients had fewer insertions and more deleted nucleotides, which implies abnormalities in thymic rearrangement. Naive, central memory and regulatory TCRB repertoires appeared more similar among patients than among healthy donors.

V gives up 5 bases and J gives up 2 bases, and the segment between their germline ends measures 12 bases. From its cysteine to its phenylalanine, the CDR3 spans 14 amino acids. The entry retains the CDR3 DNA only, 42 bases that are in frame from base 1. The germline V gene provides CDR1 MGHRA and CDR2 YSYEKL. All of the isolated RNA was reverse transcribed with the High Capacity cDNA Reverse Transcription Kit, so expressed TCRB transcripts were sequenced. Deep immunoSEQ sequencing was applied to naive, central memory and regulatory T cell samples, giving an average of roughly 3.5 million total reads per sample. Sorted cells were lysed in RLT buffer, and RNA was extracted using DNase-treated RNeasy Micro or Mini kits according to cell number. Each cell subset was processed separately to prevent cross-contamination, with patient and healthy donor samples processed together. Using the immunoSEQ multiplex PCR, TCRB sequences were amplified from cDNA into 87-bp fragments spanning the CDR3 region. The amplicons were sequenced using the Illumina HiSeq platform. As for the authors' bioinformatics: PCR bias was computationally corrected using synthetic template baselines, reads within Hamming distance 2 were collapsed, and singletons that could not be merged were discarded. By aligning reads against IMGT, V, D and J genes, CDR3 length, and insertions or deletions at six rearrangement sites were assigned. Within each subset, clonotype counts were normalized to sorted cell number, after which true diversity and Gini coefficients were computed with the tcR R package. The overlap coefficient, calculated on TCRB nucleotide sequences, was used to measure repertoire sharing. As a proxy for the pre-selection repertoire, out-of-frame TCRB sequences from naive cells were analyzed. The table was pulled from immuneACCESS by TCRdb, which kept in-frame rearrangements only. Such tables lose some clones; where checked, under half of the loss comes from unresolved V genes, and the rest has no known cause. Clone size and the V and J calls come from that table; the DNA yielded D and trimming. The sample profile shows about 350,000 clones; about 18% of them were found once. The ten top clones hold approximately 0.043% of the sample.

The sequence joins TRBV4-1 to TRBJ1-1, with TRBD1 tentatively as D gene (6 bases match). The sample taken for sequencing was naive CD4+ T cells from blood. What this sample's cell subset or site label stands for: true naive CD4+ T cells. This TCR derives from a woman aged 18 to 35 in good health. Here the CDR3 is given as CASSGRTANTEAFF. The DNA sequence is TGCGCCAGCAGCGGTCGGACAGCCAACACTGAAGCTTTCTTT.